Listed below are T cell receptor beta chains from one sample, sequenced in a study of T cell clones after liver transplantation. Generated by immunoSEQ multiplex PCR, the TCRdb table keeps only in-frame clones and is missing some. In the table there are 85,000 to 110,000 clones, roughly 80% of which are singletons. Specimen: CD4+ T cells from blood, collected around 4 years after liver transplant. Receptors were obtained from a human patient who received a liver transplant. Some of the T cells may derive from the graft donor. Each CDR3 is given with its conserved first and last residue. A D gene is named only where the DNA matches it firmly. Size is omitted from some rows. Given values are once, few, many or a class for expanded clones.

V	J	D	size	CDR3	DNA
TRBV28	TRBJ2-7	NA	NA	CASSLYPSRGPYEQYF	TGTGCCAGCAGCCTATACCCCTCCAGGGGCCCCTACGAGCAGTACTTC
TRBV7-6	TRBJ1-5	NA	NA	CASSLGEGYQPQHF	TGTGCCAGCAGCTTAGGGGAGGGCTATCAGCCCCAGCATTTT
TRBV9	TRBJ2-1	NA	NA	CASSVEATNRYNEQFF	TGTGCCAGCAGCGTAGAGGCTACCAACCGGTACAATGAGCAGTTCTTC
TRBV7-2	TRBJ1-2	NA	NA	CASSLALRGRGYTF	TGTGCCAGCAGCTTAGCGCTACGGGGGCGAGGCTACACCTTC
TRBV7-6	TRBJ2-1	TRBD2	NA	CASSLVAGGPNEQFF	TGTGCCAGCAGCTTAGTAGCGGGGGGCCCGAATGAGCAGTTCTTC
TRBV6-5	TRBJ2-2	NA	NA	CASTENGAGELFF	TGTGCCAGCACGGAGAACGGGGCCGGGGAGCTGTTTTTT
TRBV5-1	TRBJ2-1	NA	NA	CASSLWGMDEQFF	TGCGCCAGCAGCTTGTGGGGGATGGATGAGCAGTTCTTC
TRBV18	TRBJ2-7	TRBD2	few	CASSPQTGGPDEQYF	TGTGCCAGCTCACCACAGACGGGGGGGCCCGACGAGCAGTACTTC
TRBV2	TRBJ2-3	NA	NA	CASSVPIGGTDTQYF	TGTGCCAGCAGTGTACCTATAGGCGGCACAGATACGCAGTATTTT
TRBV5-4	TRBJ1-6	TRBD1	NA	CASSFGDRESSPLHF	TGTGCCAGCAGCTTCGGGGACAGGGAGAGCTCACCCCTCCACTTT
TRBV4-1	TRBJ2-3	NA	once	CASSKPGRIGTDTQYF	TGCGCCAGCAGCAAACCGGGAAGAATAGGCACAGATACGCAGTATTTT
TRBV7-3	TRBJ2-3	TRBD2	NA	CASSPSGPSTDTQYF	TGTGCCAGCAGTCCTAGCGGTCCTAGCACAGATACGCAGTATTTT
TRBV29-1	TRBJ2-5	NA	NA	CSRRVGWETQYF	TGCAGCCGCAGGGTAGGTTGGGAGACCCAGTACTTC
TRBV5-1	TRBJ2-2	TRBD2	NA	CASKAGGHANTGELFF	TGCGCCAGCAAAGCGGGGGGACACGCGAACACCGGGGAGCTGTTTTTT